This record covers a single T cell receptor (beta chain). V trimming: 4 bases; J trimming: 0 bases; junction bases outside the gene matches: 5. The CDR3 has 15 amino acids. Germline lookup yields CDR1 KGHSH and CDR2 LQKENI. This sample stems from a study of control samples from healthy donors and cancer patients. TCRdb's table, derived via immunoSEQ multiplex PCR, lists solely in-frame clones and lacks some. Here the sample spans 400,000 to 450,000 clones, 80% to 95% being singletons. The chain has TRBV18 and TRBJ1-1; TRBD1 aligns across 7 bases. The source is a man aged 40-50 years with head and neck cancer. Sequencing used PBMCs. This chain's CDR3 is CASSRLTGMNTEAFF. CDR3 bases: TGTGCCAGCTCACGGTTGACAGGGATGAACACTGAAGCTTTCTTT.